This T cell receptor beta chain was retrieved from a study of tumor and adjacent non-tumor tissue in lung cancer. Study-level points and caveats: Significantly higher TCR diversity was found in tumor than normal lung. Tumor TCR diversity, when higher, was linked to shorter survival.

TCRbeta libraries were built with three rounds of nested PCR, modified from ARM-PCR. TCRdb re-derived calls from the multiplex PCR reads in MiXCR, one entry per CDR3 protein. The sample has around 74,000 distinct CDR3 sequences, around 70% seen once. As regards this clonotype: The antigen remains undetermined. No conserved phenylalanine or tryptophan is present at the end of the CDR3, so a read error is the likely explanation.

No cell sorting was done before RNA was extracted from the tissue. Germline CDR1 is SGHNT and CDR2 is YENEEA. V was clipped by 0 bases and J by 4 bases, with 7 bases between them. The CDR3 spans 13 residues. Material for sequencing was lung tumor tissue. The J gene is TRBJ2-7, the V gene TRBV11-3; D perhaps matches TRBD2 (5 bases). The sequence was obtained from a woman in her 70s with non-small cell lung cancer. CDR3 in amino acids: CASSLEDSYEQYL. Here the CDR3 DNA reads TGTGCCAGCAGCTTAGAGGACTCATACGAGCAGTACCTC.